Sequencing of this T cell receptor beta chain was carried out in a study of T cells in Graves' hyperthyroidism and ophthalmopathy. TCR beta CDR3 sequences were amplified from RNA transcripts. A first-round RT-PCR of the TCR CDR3 used the HTBI primer set. MiXCR, applied by TCRdb to the multiplex PCR reads, yields one record per CDR3 protein. The sample gives about 660,000 distinct CDR3 sequences, 45% of which show up once; under 8.5% is in the top ten. There are 14 residues in the CDR3. Germline lookup yields CDR1 SGHTA and CDR2 FQGNSA. With 3 bases clipped from V and 6 bases from J, the junction kept 6 bases outside the gene matches.

Material for sequencing was peripheral blood or thyroid tissue (not recorded which). The chain uses TRBV7-2 and TRBJ1-2; 8 nucleotides agree with TRBD1. The clonotype was recovered from an adult man with Graves' disease, either hyperthyroidism or ophthalmopathy (not recorded which). The CDR3 DNA reads as TGTGCCAGCAGCTTGGTGGCAGGGGGCGATGGCTACACCTTC. This gives the protein CASSLVAGGDGYTF.